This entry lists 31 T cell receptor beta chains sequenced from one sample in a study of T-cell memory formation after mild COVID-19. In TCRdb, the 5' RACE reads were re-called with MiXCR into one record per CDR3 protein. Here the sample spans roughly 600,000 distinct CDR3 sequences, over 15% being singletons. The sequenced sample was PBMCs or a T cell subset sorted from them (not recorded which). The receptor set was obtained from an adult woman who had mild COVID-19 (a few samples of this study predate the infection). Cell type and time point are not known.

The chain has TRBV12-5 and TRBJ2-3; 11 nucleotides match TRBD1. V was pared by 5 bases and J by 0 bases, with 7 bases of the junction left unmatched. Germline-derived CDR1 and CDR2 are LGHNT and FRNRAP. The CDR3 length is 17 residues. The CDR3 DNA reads TGTGCTAGTGGTCGTGGGACAGGGGGTACTAGCACAGATACGCAGTATTTT. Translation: CASGRGTGGTSTDTQYF.

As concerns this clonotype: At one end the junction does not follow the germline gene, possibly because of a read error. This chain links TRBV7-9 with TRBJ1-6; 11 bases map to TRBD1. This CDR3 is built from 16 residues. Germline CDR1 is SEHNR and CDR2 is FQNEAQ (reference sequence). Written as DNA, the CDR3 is TGTGCCAGCACCTTAGATACCGGGACAGGGGGATCACCCCTCCACTTT. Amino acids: CASTLDTGTGGSPLHF.

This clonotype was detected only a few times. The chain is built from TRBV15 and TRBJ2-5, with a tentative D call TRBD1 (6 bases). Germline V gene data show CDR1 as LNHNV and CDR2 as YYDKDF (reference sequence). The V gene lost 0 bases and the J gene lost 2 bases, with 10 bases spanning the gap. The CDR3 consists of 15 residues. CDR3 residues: CATSRDLGQQETQYF. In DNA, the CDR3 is TGTGCCACCAGCAGAGATCTCGGACAGCAAGAGACCCAGTACTTC.

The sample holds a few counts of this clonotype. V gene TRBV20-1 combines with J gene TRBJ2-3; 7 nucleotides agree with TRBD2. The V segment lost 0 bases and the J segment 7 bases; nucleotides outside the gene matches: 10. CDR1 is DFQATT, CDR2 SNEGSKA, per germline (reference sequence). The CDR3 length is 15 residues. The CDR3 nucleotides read TGCAGTGCTAGAGATCAGAGATTGGGGGGGAATACGCAGTATTTT. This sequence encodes CSARDQRLGGNTQYF.

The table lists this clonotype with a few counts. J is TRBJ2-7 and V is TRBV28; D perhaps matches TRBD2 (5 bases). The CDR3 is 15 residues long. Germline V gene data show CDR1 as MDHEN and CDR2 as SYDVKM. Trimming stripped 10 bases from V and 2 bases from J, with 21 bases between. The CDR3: CATTLARGAPYEQYF. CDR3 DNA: TGTGCCACGACCCTGGCACGGGGAGCCCCCTACGAGCAGTACTTC. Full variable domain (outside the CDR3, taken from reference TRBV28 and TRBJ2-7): DVKVTQSSRYLVKRTGEKVFLECVQDMDHENMFWYRQDPGLGLRLIYFSYDVKMKEKGDIPEGYSVSREKKERFSLILESASTNQTSMYLCATTLARGAPYEQYFGPGTRLTVT.

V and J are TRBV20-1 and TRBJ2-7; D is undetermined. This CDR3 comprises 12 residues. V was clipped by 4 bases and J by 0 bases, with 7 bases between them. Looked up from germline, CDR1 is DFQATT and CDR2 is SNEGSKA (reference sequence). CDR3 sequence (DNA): TGCAGTGCTACCGGCAGCTCCTACGAGCAGTACTTC. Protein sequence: CSATGSSYEQYF.

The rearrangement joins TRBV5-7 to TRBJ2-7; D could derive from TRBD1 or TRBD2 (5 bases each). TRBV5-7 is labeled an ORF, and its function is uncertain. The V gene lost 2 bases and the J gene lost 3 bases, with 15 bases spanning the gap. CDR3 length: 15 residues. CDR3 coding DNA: TGTGCCAGCAGCTTCCTAGGCAGGGACGACTACGAGCAGTACTTC. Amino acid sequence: CASSFLGRDDYEQYF.

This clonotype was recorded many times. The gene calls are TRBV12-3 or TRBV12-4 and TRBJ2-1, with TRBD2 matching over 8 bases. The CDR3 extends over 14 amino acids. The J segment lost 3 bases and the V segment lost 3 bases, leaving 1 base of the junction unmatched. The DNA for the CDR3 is TGTGCCAGCAGTTTGCGGGGGGTCTACAATGAGCAGTTCTTC. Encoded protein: CASSLRGVYNEQFF.

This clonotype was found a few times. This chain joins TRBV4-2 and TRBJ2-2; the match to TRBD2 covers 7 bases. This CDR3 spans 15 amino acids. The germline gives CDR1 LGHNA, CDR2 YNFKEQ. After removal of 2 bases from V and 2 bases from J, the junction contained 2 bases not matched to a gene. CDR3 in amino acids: CASSQSGENTGELFF. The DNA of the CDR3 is TGTGCCAGCAGCCAAAGCGGGGAAAACACCGGGGAGCTGTTTTTT.

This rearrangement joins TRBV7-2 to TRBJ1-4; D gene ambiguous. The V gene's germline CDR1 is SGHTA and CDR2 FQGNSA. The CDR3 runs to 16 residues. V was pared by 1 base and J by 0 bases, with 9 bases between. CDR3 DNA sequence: TGTGCCAGCAGCTTAGTAGGCAGCCCAACTAATGAAAAACTGTTTTTT. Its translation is CASSLVGSPTNEKLFF.

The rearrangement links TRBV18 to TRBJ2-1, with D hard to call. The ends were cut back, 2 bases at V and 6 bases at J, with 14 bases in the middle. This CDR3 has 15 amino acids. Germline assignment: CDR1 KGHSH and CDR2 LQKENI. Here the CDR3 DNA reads TGTGCCAGCTCACCAATTATTTCCTCTGTCAATGAGCAGTTCTTC. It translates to CASSPIISSVNEQFF.

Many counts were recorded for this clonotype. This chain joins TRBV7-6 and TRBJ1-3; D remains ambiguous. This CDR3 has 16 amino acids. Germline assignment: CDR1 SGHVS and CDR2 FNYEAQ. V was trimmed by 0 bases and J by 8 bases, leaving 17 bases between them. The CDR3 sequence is CASSLARQVGGDTIYF. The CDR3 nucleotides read TGTGCCAGCAGCTTAGCGCGTCAGGTCGGAGGTGACACCATATATTTT.

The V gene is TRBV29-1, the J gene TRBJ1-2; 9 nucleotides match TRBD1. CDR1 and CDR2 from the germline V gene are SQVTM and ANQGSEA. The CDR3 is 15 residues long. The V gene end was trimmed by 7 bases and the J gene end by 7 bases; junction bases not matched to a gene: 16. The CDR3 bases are TGCAGCGCACCCGAGGGACAGGGTGGTAGCAGTGGCTACACCTTC. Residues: CSAPEGQGGSSGYTF.

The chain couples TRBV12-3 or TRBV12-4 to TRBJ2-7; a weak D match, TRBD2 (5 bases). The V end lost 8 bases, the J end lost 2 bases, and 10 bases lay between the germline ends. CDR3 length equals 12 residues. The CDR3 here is CASRREAYEQYF. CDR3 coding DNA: TGTGCCAGCCGCCGGGAAGCCTACGAGCAGTACTTC.

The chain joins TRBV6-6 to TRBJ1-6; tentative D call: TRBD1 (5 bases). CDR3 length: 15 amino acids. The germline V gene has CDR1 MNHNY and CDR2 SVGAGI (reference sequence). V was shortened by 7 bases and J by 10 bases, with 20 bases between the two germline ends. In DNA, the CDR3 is TGTGCCAGCATTGCTCGGGGGGGTTCAAACTCACCCCTCCACTTT. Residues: CASIARGGSNSPLHF.

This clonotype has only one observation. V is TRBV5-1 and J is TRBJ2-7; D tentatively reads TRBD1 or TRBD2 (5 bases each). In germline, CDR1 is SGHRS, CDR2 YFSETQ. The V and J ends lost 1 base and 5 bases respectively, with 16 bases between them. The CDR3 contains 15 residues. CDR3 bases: TGCGCCAGCAGCTTGTGGGGCATAGGAGGCGACGAGCAGTACTTC. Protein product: CASSLWGIGGDEQYF.

The DNA of the CDR3 is TGTGCCAGTAGTACCCCGGGGGCCCAACGGAGGACCCAGTACTTC. Residues: CASSTPGAQRRTQYF. This chain uses TRBV19 with TRBJ2-5; D may correspond to TRBD1 or TRBD2 (6 bases each). V dropped 4 bases and J dropped 7 bases, with 19 bases sitting between them. Germline V gene lookup returns CDR1 LNHDA and CDR2 SQIVND (reference sequence). The CDR3 is 15 residues long.

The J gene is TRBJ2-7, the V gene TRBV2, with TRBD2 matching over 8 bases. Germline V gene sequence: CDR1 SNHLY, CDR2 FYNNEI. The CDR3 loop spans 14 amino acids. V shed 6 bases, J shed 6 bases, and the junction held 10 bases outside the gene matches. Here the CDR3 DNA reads TGTGCCAGCAGGGGCGGGACTAGTCAGTCCGAGCAGTACTTC. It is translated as CASRGGTSQSEQYF.

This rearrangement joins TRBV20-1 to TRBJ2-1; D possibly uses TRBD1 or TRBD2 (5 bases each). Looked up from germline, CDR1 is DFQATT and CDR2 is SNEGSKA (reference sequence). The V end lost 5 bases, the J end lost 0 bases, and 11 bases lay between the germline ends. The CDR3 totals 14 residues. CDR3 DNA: TGCAGTGCTGGGACCGCTGGCTCCTACAATGAGCAGTTCTTC. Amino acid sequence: CSAGTAGSYNEQFF.

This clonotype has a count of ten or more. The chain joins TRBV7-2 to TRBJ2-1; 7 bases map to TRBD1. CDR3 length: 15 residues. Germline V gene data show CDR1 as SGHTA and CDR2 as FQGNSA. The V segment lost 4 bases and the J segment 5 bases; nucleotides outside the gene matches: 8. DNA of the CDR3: TGTGCCAGCAGCTCGTTACAGGGGTACCACAATGAGCAGTTCTTC. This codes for CASSSLQGYHNEQFF.

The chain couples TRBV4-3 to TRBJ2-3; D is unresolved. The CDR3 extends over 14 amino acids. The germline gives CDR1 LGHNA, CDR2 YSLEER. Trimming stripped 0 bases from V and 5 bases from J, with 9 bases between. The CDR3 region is CASSQEVRLDTQYF. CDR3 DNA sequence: TGCGCCAGCAGCCAAGAAGTGAGGCTAGATACGCAGTATTTT.

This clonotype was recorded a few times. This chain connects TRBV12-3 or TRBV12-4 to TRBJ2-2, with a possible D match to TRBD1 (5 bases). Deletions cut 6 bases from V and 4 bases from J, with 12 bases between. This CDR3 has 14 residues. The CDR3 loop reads CASSPDSSTGELFF. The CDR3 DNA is TGTGCCAGCAGCCCCGACAGCAGCACCGGGGAGCTGTTTTTT.

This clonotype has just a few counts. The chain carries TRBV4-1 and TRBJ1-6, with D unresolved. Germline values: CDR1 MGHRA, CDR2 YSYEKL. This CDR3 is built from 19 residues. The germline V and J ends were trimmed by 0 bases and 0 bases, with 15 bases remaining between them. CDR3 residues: CASSQDKRAGSSYNSPLHF. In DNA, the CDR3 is TGCGCCAGCAGCCAAGATAAAAGGGCCGGATCCTCCTATAATTCACCCCTCCACTTT.

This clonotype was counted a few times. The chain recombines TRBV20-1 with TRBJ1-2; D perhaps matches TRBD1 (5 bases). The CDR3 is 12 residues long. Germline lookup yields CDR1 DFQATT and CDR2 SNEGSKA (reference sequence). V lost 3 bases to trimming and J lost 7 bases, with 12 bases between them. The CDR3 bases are TGCAGTGCTAGTGGGGGACGGTTTGGCTACACCTTC. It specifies CSASGGRFGYTF.

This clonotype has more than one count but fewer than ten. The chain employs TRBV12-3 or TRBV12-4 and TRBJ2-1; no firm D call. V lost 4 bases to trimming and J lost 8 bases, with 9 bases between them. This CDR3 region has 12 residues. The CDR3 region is CASSSKGYEQFF. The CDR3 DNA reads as TGTGCCAGCAGTTCGAAAGGGTATGAGCAGTTCTTC.

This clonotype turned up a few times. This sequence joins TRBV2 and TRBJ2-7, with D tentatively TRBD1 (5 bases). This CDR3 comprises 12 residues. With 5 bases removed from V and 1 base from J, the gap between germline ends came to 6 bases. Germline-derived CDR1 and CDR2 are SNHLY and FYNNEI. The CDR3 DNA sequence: TGTGCCAGCAGTCGACAGTCCTACGAGCAGTACTTC. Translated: CASSRQSYEQYF.

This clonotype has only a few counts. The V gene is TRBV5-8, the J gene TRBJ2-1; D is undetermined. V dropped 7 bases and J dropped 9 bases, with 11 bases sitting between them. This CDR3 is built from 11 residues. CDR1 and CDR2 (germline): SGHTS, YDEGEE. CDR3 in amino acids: CASLNEVEQFF. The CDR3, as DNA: TGTGCCAGCCTGAATGAGGTTGAGCAGTTCTTC.

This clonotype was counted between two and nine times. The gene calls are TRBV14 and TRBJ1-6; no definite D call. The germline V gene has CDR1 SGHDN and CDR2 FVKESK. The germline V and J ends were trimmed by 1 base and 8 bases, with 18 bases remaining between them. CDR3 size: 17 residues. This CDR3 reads CASSQGFLKEVDSPLHF. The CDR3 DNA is TGTGCCAGCAGCCAAGGGTTCTTGAAGGAGGTCGATTCACCCCTCCACTTT.

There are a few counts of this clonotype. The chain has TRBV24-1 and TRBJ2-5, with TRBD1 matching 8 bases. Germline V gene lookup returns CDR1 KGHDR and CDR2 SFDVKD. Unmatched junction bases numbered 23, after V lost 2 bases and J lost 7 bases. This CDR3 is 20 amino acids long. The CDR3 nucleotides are TGTGCCACCAGTGATTCCCCTCTAGGACAGGGTGTCCGACGGAGTTCGACCCAGTACTTC. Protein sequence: CATSDSPLGQGVRRSSTQYF.

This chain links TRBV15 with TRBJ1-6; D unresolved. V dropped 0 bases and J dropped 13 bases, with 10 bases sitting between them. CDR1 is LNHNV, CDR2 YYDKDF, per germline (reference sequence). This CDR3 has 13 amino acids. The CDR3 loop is CATSRDLGRPLHF. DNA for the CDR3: TGTGCCACCAGCAGAGATTTAGGGAGGCCCCTCCACTTT. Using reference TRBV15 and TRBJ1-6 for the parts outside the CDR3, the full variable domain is DAMVIQNPRYQVTQFGKPVTLSCSQTLNHNVMYWYQQKSSQAPKLLFHYYDKDFNNEADTPDNFQSRRPNTSFCFLDIRSPGLGDTAMYLCATSRDLGRPLHFGNGTRLTVT.

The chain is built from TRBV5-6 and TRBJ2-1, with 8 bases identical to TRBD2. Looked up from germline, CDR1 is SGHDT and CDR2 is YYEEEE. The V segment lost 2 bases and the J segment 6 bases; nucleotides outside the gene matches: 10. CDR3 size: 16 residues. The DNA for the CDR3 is TGTGCCAGCAGCTTTTTTGGGACTAGTCGGTTCAATGAGCAGTTCTTC. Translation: CASSFFGTSRFNEQFF.